A single TCR beta chain is shown here with its context. Its recognized antigen is unknown. No base quality information exists; no much larger clone differs at one position. The CDR3 runs 15 residues from the cysteine to the phenylalanine. This entry keeps only the CDR3 DNA: 45 bases, framed from base 1. V is pruned by 6 bases and J by 2 bases, leaving 9 bases of the junction without a gene match. Looking up the germline V gene (reference sequence) yields CDR1 SEHNR and CDR2 FQNEAQ. The data are from a study of Ad26.COV2.S vaccination and SARS-CoV-2 variants listed by TCRdb under 2021. About the study as a whole: Donors in the vaccine arm were drawn from COV1001, a multicentre, randomized, double-blind, placebo-controlled phase I-IIa trial testing Ad26.COV2.S in healthy adults. Dosing of Ad26.COV2.S was intramuscular, at either 5x10^10 or 1x10^11 viral particles, delivered as one shot or as two shots spaced 56 days apart. The specificity and breadth of SARS-CoV-2-reactive T cell receptors after Ad26.COV2.S vaccination were assessed by TCRbeta repertoire sequencing. The TCR-sequenced set comprised approximately 30 samples: around 20 Ad26.COV2.S vaccine recipients, 5 placebo recipients and 8 SARS-CoV-2 convalescent individuals. Trial participants were randomized into five groups of five, in which low-dose or high-dose Ad26.COV2.S was given once or twice, or placebo was given on both occasions. Blinding of investigators to trial group allocation was maintained during experiments and outcome assessment. Study-level results and caveats: The authors noted that total T cell responses may have been underestimated by the TCR breadth and depth analyses. Substantial breadth of spike-specific CD8+ and CD4+ T cell responses was reported after vaccination. Non-spike TCR breadth was comparable between vaccine and placebo recipients, consistent with the vaccine containing only spike. The study lacked the statistical power to compare responses across vaccine doses or regimens. Ad26.COV2.S recipients had higher spike-specific TCR breadth than placebo recipients (P = 0.0014).

The treatment or condition label, as the study defines it: some 20 received Ad26.COV2.S at low or high dose, single or two shots; five or six received placebo; per-sample allocation not given. Repertoires of vaccine and placebo recipients were sequenced from samples taken on day 63 after the first injection. Between 29 July and 7 August 2020, Cohort 1b enrolled about 27 adults aged 18-55 years at one site in Boston, USA. Ad26.COV2.S consisted of a replication-incompetent adenovirus type 26 vector by which a prefusion-stabilized SARS-CoV-2 spike protein from the original Wuhan strain was expressed. TCRbeta CDR3 regions were sequenced with the immunoSEQ Assay. After extraction, genomic DNA underwent amplification by bias-controlled multiplex PCR, followed by high-throughput sequencing. The study's own analysis went as follows. To quantify the absolute abundance of every unique TCRbeta CDR3 region, sequences were collapsed and filtered. T cell fraction was estimated by normalization of TCRbeta template counts to usable DNA, with usable DNA being measured through amplification of reference genes present in all nucleated cells. Repertoire TCRs were annotated as SARS-CoV-2-specific when V gene, CDR3 amino acid sequence and J gene were exactly matched to a known reactive TCR set. The reference SARS-CoV-2 TCR set was derived from MIRA and filtered for enrichment in COVID-19-positive ImmuneCODE repertoires, a step that removed public or cross-reactive TCRs. Using the MIRA antigens, annotated TCRs were further analysed by specific ORF or by position within an ORF. Breadth was defined as annotated unique rearrangements over total unique productive rearrangements; depth was the summed frequency of those rearrangements. Group comparisons of TCR breadth used two-sided Wilcoxon rank-sum tests. The source is immuneACCESS, and TCRdb retained only in-frame sequences with V and J called. Part of the clones is not carried over; for the studies checked, unresolved V genes explain less than half of this, and the remainder is unexplained. The V and J calls and clone size are taken from that table; D and trimming were inferred from the DNA. Within this sample are roughly 460,000 clones, with roughly 87% of them counted one time only. 1.5% to 2% of the sample is held by the ten biggest clonotypes.

The chain links TRBV7-9 with TRBJ2-7; 8 bases in the middle match TRBD2. The material sequenced was peripheral blood, taken in a trial of Ad26.COV2.S vaccine versus placebo. The origin of this receptor is a person between 18 and 65 years old who received the Ad26.COV2.S COVID-19 vaccine or a placebo. The sequence in DNA is TGTGCCAGCAGGGCTCAAGCGGGAGCGGCCTACGAGCAGTACTTC. This sequence encodes CASRAQAGAAYEQYF.